This T cell receptor beta chain was sequenced in a study of Ad26.COV2.S vaccination and SARS-CoV-2 variants. Study conclusions and caveats: Total T cell responses may have been underestimated by the TCR breadth and depth analyses. Reported findings describe substantial breadth in spike-specific CD8+ and CD4+ T cell responses following vaccination. People given the vaccine had a wider spike-specific TCR breadth than placebo recipients did. Comparable non-spike TCR breadth was observed in vaccine and placebo recipients.

The method was immunoSEQ multiplex PCR; TCRdb's version includes in-frame clones alone and lacks a portion of them. In the table there are a few hundred thousand clones, about 90% of which are singletons. Points on this clone: The target antigen is unknown.

Treatment defined: around 19 received Ad26.COV2.S at low or high dose, single or two shots; several received placebo; per-sample allocation not given. Collection of the samples took place on day 63 after the first injection of vaccine or placebo. This receptor was taken from a person between 18 and 60 years old who received the Ad26.COV2.S COVID-19 vaccine or a placebo. The sequencing used peripheral blood, collected in a trial of Ad26.COV2.S vaccine versus placebo.

The CDR3 sequence: CASRHRGGDEQYF. CDR3 sequence (DNA): TGTGCCAGCAGACATCGGGGTGGGGACGAGCAGTACTTC. V usage is TRBV3-1 (or the pseudogene TRBV3-2) and J usage is TRBJ2-7; possible D gene TRBD2, 5 bases. Per the germline V gene, CDR1 is LGHDT and CDR2 is YNNKEL (reference sequence). The CDR3 spans 13 residues. V was cut by 6 bases and J by 5 bases, with 14 bases left in between.